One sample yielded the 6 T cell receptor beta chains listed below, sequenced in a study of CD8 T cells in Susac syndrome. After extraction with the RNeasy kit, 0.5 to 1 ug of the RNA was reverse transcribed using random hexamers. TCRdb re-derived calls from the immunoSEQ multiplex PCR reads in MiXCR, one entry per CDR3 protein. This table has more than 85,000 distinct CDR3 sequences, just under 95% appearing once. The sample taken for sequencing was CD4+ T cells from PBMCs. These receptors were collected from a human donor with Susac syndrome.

The CDR3 nucleotides read TGCGCCAGCAGCTTGGTACCCGGCGGCCATCCCTATGGCTACACCTTC. It encodes CASSLVPGGHPYGYTF. The chain employs TRBV5-1 and TRBJ1-2; D not resolved. CDR1 is SGHRS and CDR2 is YFSETQ in the germline V gene. V was pared by 0 bases and J by 4 bases, with 16 bases between. This CDR3 has 16 amino acids.

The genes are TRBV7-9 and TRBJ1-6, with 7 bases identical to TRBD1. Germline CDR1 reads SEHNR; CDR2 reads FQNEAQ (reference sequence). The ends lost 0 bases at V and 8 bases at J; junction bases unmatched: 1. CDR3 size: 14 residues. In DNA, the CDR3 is TGTGCCAGCAGCTTAGCCAGGGGGGATTCACCCCTCCACTTT. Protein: CASSLARGDSPLHF.

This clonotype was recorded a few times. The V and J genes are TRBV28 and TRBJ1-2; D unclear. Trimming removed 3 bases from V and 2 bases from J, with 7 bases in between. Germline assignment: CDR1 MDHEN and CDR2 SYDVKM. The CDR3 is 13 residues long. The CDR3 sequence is CASSLGSNYGYTF. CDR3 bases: TGTGCCAGCAGTTTGGGGTCCAACTATGGCTACACCTTC.

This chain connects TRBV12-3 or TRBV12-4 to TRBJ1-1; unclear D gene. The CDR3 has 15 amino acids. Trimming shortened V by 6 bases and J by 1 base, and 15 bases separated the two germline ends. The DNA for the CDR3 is TGTGCCAGCAGATCCCTTTCCCCAGCGAACACTGAAGCTTTCTTT. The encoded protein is CASRSLSPANTEAFF.

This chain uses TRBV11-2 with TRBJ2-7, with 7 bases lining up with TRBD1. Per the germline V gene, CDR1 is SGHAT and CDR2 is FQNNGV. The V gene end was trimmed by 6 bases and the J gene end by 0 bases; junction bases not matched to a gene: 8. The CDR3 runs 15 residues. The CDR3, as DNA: TGTGCCAGCAGTTACGACAGGGCCTTCTCCTACGAGCAGTACTTC. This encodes CASSYDRAFSYEQYF.

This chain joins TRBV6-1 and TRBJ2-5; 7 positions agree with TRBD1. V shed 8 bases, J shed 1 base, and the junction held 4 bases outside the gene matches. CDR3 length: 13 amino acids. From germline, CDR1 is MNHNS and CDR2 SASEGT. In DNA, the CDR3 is TGTGCCAGCGGATACAGGGGCCAAGAGACCCAGTACTTC. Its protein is CASGYRGQETQYF.